The rows below give T cell receptor beta chains drawn from one sample of a study of regulatory T cells in long-lasting Graves disease. MiXCR was run by TCRdb on the multiplex PCR reads, yielding one entry per CDR3 protein. The table records about 440,000 distinct CDR3 sequences, more than 13% of them present only once. These same records also appear under a second study, on T cells in Graves' hyperthyroidism and ophthalmopathy.

This specimen consisted of peripheral blood mononuclear cells (PBMCs), obtained at new diagnosis, from a patient treated with antithyroid drugs. These receptors were collected from a woman aged 25 to 39 with Graves disease. CDR3s include the opening cysteine and the closing phenylalanine or tryptophan. Fields, in order: D gene, V gene, J gene, clone size, CDR3 DNA, CDR3 protein. D genes are given only for firm matches. Size is stated for part of the rows, as once, few or many counts, or as a class when the clone is expanded.

>NA|TRBV20-1|TRBJ2-1|many
TGCAGTGCCACCCCCGTTGAGGCAAGCTCCTACAATGAGCAGTTCTTC
CSATPVEASSYNEQFF
>NA|TRBV3-1|TRBJ2-7|NA
TGTGCCAGCAGCCAAGGCAGCTCCTACGAGCAGTACTTC
CASSQGSSYEQYF
>TRBD1|TRBV6-1|TRBJ1-5|NA
TGTGCCAGCAGTGGCACAGGGGATCAGCCCCAGCATTTT
CASSGTGDQPQHF
>NA|TRBV2|TRBJ2-3|many
TGTGCCAGCAGTAAGCCCCCAGTCACCGCCACAGATACGCAGTATTTT
CASSKPPVTATDTQYF
>NA|TRBV18|TRBJ2-1|many
TGTGCCAGCTCAACACCGGGACAAGAGTCGATGTATGAGCAGTTCTTC
CASSTPGQESMYEQFF
>TRBD2|TRBV15|TRBJ2-1|many
TGTGCCACCAGCGAGGGACTAGCGGGAGTAGAGCAGTTCTTC
CATSEGLAGVEQFF
>NA|TRBV24-1|TRBJ1-5|NA
TGTGCCACCAGTTGGGGGGGCAATCAGCCCCAGCATTTT
CATSWGGNQPQHF
>NA|TRBV25-1|TRBJ2-2|few
TGTGCCAGCAGTCGAAAAACAGGAGCGGGGGAGCTGTTTTTT
CASSRKTGAGELFF
>TRBD2|TRBV12-3/TRBV12-4|TRBJ2-2|few
TGTGCCAGCAGATACACTAGCGGGAGGGCCTCCGGGGAGCTGTTTTTT
CASRYTSGRASGELFF
>TRBD2|TRBV5-1|TRBJ2-7|NA
TGCGCCAGCAGCCCCGGACTAGCGGGAGGGTCACCCTCCTACGAGCAGTACTTC
CASSPGLAGGSPSYEQYF
>TRBD1|TRBV27|TRBJ1-5|many
TGTGCCAGCAGTCCCTTCCGGACAGGGAGAAATCAGCCCCAGCATTTT
CASSPFRTGRNQPQHF
>NA|TRBV28|TRBJ1-5|few
TGTGCCAGCAGTTTTCTTCCGATGACAGCGGGGCGGCAGCCCCAGCATTTT
CASSFLPMTAGRQPQHF
>NA|TRBV20-1|TRBJ2-1|many
TGCAGTGCTCTACGACAGGACGCATACAATGAGCAGTTCTTC
CSALRQDAYNEQFF
>TRBD2|TRBV28|TRBJ2-3|NA
TGTGCCAGCAGCTACGGGACTAGCGGGAGGGCCACAGATACGCAGTATTTT
CASSYGTSGRATDTQYF
>TRBD2|TRBV11-2|TRBJ2-2|NA
TGTGCCAGCGCCCCGGGGGGTGCGGGACTCCGCACCGGGGAGCTGTTTTTT
CASAPGGAGLRTGELFF